The sequence of this T cell receptor (beta chain) was determined in a study of metastatic and nonmetastatic thyroid tumors. About the research overall: Malignant thyroid and benign thyroid patients provided blood and tumor or nodule tissue whose repertoires were compared.

In the original analysis: The study took CDR3 differences across clinicopathological groups and made a distant-metastasis classifier for papillary thyroid cancer from them. MiXCR re-clonotyped the PCR reads for TCRdb. The V and J calls and clone size are TCRdb's, not the authors'. The table lists tens of thousands of clones, roughly 13% of them singletons. Study-level results: Patients with malignant thyroid tumors reportedly had significantly higher TCR beta diversity than those with benign nodules, in blood and tumor.

Patients were all untreated before their thyroid surgery. This clone was seen many times. What it recognizes is unknown. One end of the junction is discordant with germline, which a read error may explain. Germline assignment: CDR1 SEHNR and CDR2 FQNEAQ (reference sequence). The CDR3 is 15 amino acids. The TCR was taken from a female donor with papillary thyroid cancer or a benign thyroid nodule (not recorded which). Some clones in this sample may be carry-over from other donors' samples. The V gene is TRBV7-9, the J gene TRBJ2-1; D uncertain. Sequencing used blood. CDR3 amino acids: CASSSPRVAANQQFF. CDR3 coding DNA: TGTGCCAGCAGCTCTCCCCGGGTCGCGGCCAATCAGCAGTTCTTC.